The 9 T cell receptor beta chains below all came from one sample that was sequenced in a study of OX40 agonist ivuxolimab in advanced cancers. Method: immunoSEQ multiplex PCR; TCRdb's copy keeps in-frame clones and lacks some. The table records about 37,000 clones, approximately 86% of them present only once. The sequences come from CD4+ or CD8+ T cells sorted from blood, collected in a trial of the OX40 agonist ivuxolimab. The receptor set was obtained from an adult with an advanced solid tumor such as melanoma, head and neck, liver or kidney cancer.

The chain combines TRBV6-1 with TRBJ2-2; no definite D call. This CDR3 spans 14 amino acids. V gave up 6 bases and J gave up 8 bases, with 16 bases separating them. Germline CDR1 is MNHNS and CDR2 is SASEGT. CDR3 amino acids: CASSVVSKPGELFF. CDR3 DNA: TGTGCCAGCAGCGTGGTTTCGAAACCGGGGGAGCTGTTTTTT.

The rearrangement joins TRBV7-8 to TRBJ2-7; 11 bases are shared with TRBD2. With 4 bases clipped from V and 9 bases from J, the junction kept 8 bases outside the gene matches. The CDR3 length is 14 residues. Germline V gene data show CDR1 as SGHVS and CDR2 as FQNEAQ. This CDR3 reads CASSSGLADLGQYF. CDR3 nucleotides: TGTGCCAGCAGCTCGGGACTAGCGGACCTCGGGCAGTACTTC.

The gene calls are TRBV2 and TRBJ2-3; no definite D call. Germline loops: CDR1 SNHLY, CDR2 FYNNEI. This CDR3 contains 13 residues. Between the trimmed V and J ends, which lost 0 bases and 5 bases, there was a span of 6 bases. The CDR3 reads CASSEAGVDTQYF. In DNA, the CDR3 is TGTGCCAGCAGTGAAGCAGGCGTAGATACGCAGTATTTT.

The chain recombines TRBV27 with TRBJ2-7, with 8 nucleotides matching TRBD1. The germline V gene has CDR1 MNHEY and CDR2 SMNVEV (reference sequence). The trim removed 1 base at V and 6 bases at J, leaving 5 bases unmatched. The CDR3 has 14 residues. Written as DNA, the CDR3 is TGTGCCAGCAGTTTATGGGGCAGGGGGCGCGAGCAGTACTTC. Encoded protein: CASSLWGRGREQYF.

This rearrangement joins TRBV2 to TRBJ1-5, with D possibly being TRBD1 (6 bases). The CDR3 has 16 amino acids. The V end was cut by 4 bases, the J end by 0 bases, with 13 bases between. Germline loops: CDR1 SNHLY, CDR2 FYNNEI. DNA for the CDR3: TGTGCCAGCAGTGCACAGGGCGCTAATAGCAATCAGCCCCAGCATTTT. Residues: CASSAQGANSNQPQHF.

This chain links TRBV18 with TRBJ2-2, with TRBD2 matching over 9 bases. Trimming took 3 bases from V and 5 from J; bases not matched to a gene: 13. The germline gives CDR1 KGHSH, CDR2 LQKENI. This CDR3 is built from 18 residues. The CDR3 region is CASSPTSRGGVRTGELFF. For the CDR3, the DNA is TGTGCCAGCTCACCTACCTCCCGCGGGGGGGTTCGGACCGGGGAGCTGTTTTTT.

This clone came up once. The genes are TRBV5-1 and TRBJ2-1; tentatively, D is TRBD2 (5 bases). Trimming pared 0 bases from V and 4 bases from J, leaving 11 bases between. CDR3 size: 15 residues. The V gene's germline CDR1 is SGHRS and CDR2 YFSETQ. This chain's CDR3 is CASSLVGSGYNEQFF. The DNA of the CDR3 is TGCGCCAGCAGCTTGGTAGGGAGCGGTTACAATGAGCAGTTCTTC.

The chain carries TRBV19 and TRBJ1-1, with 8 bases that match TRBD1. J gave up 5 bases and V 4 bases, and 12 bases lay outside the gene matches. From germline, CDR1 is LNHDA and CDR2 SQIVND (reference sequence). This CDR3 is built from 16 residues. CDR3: CASSTPGQGRRTEAFF. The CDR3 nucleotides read TGTGCCAGTAGTACCCCTGGACAGGGAAGAAGGACTGAAGCTTTCTTT.

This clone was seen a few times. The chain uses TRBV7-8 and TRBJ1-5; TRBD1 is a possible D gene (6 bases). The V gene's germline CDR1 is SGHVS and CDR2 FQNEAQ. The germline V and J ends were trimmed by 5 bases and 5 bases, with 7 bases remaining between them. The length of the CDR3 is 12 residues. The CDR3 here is CASSHRDQPQHF. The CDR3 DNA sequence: TGTGCCAGCAGCCACAGGGATCAGCCCCAGCATTTT. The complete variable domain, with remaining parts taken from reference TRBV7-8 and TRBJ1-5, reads GAGVSQSPRYKVAKRGQDVALRCDPISGHVSLFWYQQALGQGPEFLTYFQNEAQLDKSGLPSDRFFAERPEGSVSTLKIQRTQQEDSAVYLCASSHRDQPQHFGDGTRLSIL.